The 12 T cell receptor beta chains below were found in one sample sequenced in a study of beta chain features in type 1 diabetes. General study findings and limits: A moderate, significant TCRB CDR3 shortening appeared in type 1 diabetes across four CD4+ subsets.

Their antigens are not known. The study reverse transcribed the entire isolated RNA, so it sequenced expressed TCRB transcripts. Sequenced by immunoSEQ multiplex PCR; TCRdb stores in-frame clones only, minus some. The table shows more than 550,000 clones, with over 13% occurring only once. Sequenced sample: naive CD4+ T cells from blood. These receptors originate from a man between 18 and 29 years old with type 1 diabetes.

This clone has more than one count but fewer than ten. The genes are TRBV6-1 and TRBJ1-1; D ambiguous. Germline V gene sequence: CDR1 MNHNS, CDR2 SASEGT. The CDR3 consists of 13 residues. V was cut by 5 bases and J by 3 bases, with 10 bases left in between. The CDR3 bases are TGTGCCAGCAGTTCAAGGCAGGACACTGAAGCTTTCTTT. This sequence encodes CASSSRQDTEAFF.

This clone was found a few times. The chain's CDR3 is CASSLWTLANEKLFF. CDR3 bases: TGTGCCAGCAGTCTGTGGACCCTAGCTAATGAAAAACTGTTTTTT. The V call is TRBV28, the J call TRBJ1-4, with unresolved D. The CDR3 is 15 residues long. Germline values: CDR1 MDHEN, CDR2 SYDVKM. V gave up 5 bases and J gave up 3 bases, with 13 bases separating them.

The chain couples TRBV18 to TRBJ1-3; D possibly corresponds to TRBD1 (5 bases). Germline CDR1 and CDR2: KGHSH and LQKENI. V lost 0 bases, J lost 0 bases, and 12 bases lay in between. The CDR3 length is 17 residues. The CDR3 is CASSPPGWDVSGNTIYF. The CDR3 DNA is TGTGCCAGCTCACCACCGGGCTGGGACGTCTCTGGAAACACCATATATTTT.

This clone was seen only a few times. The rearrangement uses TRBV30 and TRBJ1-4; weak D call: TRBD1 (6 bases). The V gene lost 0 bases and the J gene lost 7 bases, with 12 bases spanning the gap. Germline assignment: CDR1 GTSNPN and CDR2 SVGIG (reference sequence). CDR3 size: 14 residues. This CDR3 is CAWSVPGGGEKLFF. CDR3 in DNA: TGTGCCTGGAGTGTACCGGGGGGCGGTGAAAAACTGTTTTTT.

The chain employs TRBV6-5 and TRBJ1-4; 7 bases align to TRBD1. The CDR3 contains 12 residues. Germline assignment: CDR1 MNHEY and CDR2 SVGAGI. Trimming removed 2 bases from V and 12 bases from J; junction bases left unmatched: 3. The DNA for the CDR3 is TGTGCCAGCAGTTACGACAGGGACCAACTGTTTTTT. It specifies CASSYDRDQLFF.

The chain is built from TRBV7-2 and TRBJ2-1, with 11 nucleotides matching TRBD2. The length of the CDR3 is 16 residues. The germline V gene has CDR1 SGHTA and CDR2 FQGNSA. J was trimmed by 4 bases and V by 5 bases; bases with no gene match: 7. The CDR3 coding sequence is TGTGCCAGCAGCACCATAGCGGGAGGGTATTACAATGAGCAGTTCTTC. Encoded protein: CASSTIAGGYYNEQFF.

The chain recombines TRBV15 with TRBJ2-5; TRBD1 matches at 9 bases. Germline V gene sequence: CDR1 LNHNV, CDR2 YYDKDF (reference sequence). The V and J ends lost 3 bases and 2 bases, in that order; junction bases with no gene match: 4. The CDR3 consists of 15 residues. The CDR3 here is CATSRVTGGQETQYF. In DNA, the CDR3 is TGTGCCACCAGCAGGGTGACAGGGGGTCAAGAGACCCAGTACTTC.

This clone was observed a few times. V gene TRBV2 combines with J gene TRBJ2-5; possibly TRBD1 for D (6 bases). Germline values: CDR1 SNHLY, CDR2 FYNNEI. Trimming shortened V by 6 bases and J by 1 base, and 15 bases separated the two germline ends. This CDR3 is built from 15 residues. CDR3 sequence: CASRYPQGIQETQYF. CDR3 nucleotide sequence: TGTGCCAGCAGGTACCCTCAGGGGATCCAAGAGACCCAGTACTTC. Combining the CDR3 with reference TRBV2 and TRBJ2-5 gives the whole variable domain EPEVTQTPSHQVTQMGQEVILRCVPISNHLYFYWYRQILGQKVEFLVSFYNNEISEKSEIFDDQFSVERPDGSNFTLKIRSTKLEDSAMYFCASRYPQGIQETQYFGPGTRLLVL.

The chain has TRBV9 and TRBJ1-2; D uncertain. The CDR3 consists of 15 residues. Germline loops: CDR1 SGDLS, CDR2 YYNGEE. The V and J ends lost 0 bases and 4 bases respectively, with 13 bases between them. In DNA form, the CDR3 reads TGTGCCAGCAGCGTAGAGCCCGGGGAAGGCTATGGCTACACCTTC. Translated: CASSVEPGEGYGYTF.

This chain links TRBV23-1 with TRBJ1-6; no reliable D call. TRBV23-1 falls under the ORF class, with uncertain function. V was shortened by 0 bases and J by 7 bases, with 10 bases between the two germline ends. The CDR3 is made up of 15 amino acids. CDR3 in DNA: TGCGCCAGCAGTCAATCGGGAAGGGAAAATTCACCCCTCCACTTT. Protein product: CASSQSGRENSPLHF.

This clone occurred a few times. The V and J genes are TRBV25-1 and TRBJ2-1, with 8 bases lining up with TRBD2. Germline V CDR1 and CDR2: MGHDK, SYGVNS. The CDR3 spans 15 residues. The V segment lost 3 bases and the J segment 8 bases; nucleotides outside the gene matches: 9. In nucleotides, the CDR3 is TGTGCCAGCAGTGATAGAACGGGAGGGTGGGATGAGCAGTTCTTC. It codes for CASSDRTGGWDEQFF. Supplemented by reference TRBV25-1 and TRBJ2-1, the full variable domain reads EADIYQTPRYLVIGTGKKITLECSQTMGHDKMYWYQQDPGMELHLIHYSYGVNSTEKGDLSSESTVSRIRTEHFPLTLESARPSHTSQYLCASSDRTGGWDEQFFGPGTRLTVL.

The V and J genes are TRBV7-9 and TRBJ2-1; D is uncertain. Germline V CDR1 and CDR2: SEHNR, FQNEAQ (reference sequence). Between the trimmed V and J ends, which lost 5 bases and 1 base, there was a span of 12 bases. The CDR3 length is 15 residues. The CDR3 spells CASSALAGSYNEQFF. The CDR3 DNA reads TGTGCCAGCAGCGCCTTAGCTGGGTCCTACAATGAGCAGTTCTTC.